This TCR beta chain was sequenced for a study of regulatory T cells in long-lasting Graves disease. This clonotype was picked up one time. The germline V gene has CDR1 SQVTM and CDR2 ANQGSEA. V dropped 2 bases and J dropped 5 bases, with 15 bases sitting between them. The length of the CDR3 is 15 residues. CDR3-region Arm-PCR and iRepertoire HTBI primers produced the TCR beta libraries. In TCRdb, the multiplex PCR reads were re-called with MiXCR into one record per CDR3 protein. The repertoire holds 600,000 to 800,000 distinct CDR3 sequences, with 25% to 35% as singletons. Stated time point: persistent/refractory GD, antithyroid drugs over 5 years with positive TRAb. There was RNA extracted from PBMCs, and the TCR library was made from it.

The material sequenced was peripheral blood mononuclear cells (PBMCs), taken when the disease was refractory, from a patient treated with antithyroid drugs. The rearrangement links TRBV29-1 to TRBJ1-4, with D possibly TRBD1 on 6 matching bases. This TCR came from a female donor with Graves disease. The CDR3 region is CSVERGLQGNEKLFF. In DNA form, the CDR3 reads TGCAGCGTTGAACGAGGTTTGCAGGGGAATGAAAAACTGTTTTTT.